This section outlines one T cell receptor beta chain sequence together with its context. Produced via immunoSEQ multiplex PCR; TCRdb's table is partial and in-frame only. The profile shows over 80,000 clones, approximately 82% of them singletons. This sample is part of a study of control samples from healthy donors and cancer patients. This clonotype was obtained from a man aged 55 to 70 in good health. Sequencing used blood.

CDR3: CASSITAGGDNEQFF. The CDR3 DNA reads as TGTGCCAGTAGTATTACGGCAGGGGGGGACAATGAGCAGTTCTTC. The chain employs TRBV19 and TRBJ2-1; D could derive from TRBD1 or TRBD2 (7 bases each). The germline V gene has CDR1 LNHDA and CDR2 SQIVND (reference sequence). CDR3 length: 15 residues. Between the trimmed V and J ends, which lost 3 bases and 5 bases, there was a span of 14 bases.